The entry below describes one TCR beta chain. V dropped 4 bases and J dropped 4 bases, with 18 bases sitting between them. Germline loops: CDR1 SGHKS, CDR2 YYEKEE (reference sequence). The CDR3 contains 15 residues. The sample belongs to a study of blood T cell repertoires in COVID-19. In the original workflow: Reference gene primer amplification in the assay estimated nucleated cell counts. The method was immunoSEQ multiplex PCR; TCRdb's version includes in-frame clones alone and lacks a portion of them. The D gene and trimming were derived from the DNA, and the V and J assignments and clone size from that table. Of approximately 53,000 clones listed, 75% to 85% were seen once; the top ten hold around 2.5%.

The genes are TRBV5-5 and TRBJ2-7; D may be TRBD1 (6 bases). The source is a woman aged 55-70 years with acute or convalescent COVID-19. What was sequenced was peripheral blood. CDR3 nucleotides: TGTGCCAGCAGCCTCGTTGGGGGCGAGGGGTACGAGCAGTACTTC. It translates to CASSLVGGEGYEQYF.